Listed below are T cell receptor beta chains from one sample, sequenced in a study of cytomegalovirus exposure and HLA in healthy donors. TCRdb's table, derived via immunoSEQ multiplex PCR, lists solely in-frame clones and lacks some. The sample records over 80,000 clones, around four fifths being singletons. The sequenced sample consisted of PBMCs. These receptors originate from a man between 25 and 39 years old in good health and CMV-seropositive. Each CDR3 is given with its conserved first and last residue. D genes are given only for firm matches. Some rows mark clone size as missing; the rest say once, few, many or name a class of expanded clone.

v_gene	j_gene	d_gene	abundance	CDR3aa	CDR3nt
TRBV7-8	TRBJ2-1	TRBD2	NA	CASSLGLAGVDEQFF	TGTGCCAGCAGCCTCGGACTAGCGGGCGTGGATGAGCAGTTCTTC
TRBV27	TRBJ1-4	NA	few	CASSSRGSDEKLFF	TGTGCCAGCAGTTCCAGAGGTTCGGATGAAAAACTGTTTTTT
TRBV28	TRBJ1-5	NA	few	CASSSTGRPGPQHF	TGTGCCAGCAGTTCTACAGGGCGACCAGGGCCCCAGCATTTT
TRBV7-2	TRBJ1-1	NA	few	CASSQGGNTEAFF	TGTGCCAGCAGCCAGGGTGGGAACACTGAAGCTTTCTTT
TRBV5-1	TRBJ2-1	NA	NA	CASSFYDEQFF	TGCGCCAGCAGCTTCTACGATGAGCAGTTCTTC
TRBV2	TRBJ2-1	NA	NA	CASSEGRNEQFF	TGTGCCAGCAGTGAAGGTAGAAATGAGCAGTTCTTC
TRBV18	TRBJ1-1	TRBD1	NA	CASSPPGTGTTEAFF	TGTGCCAGCTCACCACCTGGGACAGGGACCACTGAAGCTTTCTTT
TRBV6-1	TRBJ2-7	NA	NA	CASSEGFEGAPYEQYF	TGTGCCAGCAGTGAAGGTTTTGAAGGGGCCCCCTACGAGCAGTACTTC
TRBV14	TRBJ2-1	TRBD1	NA	CASSRGTVYNEQFF	TGTGCCAGCAGCCGGGGGACAGTCTACAATGAGCAGTTCTTC
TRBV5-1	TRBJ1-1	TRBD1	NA	CASSTGQGSPTEAFF	TGCGCCAGCAGCACTGGACAGGGATCCCCCACTGAAGCTTTCTTT
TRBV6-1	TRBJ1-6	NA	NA	CASSELEGLSYNSPLHF	TGTGCCAGCAGTGAGTTGGAGGGTTTGTCCTATAATTCACCCCTCCACTTT
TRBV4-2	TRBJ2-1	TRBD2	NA	CASSQAAGGYNEQFF	TGTGCCAGCAGCCAGGCGGCGGGAGGTTACAATGAGCAGTTCTTC
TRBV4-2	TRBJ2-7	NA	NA	CASSPGGLTYEQYF	TGTGCCAGCAGCCCCGGAGGGCTAACCTACGAGCAGTACTTC
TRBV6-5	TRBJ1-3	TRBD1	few	CASSYSLTGGNTIYF	TGTGCCAGCAGTTACTCGTTGACAGGGGGAAACACCATATATTTT
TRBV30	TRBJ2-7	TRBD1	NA	CAWRHMTGTGGYEQYF	TGTGCCTGGAGACACATGACCGGGACAGGGGGCTACGAGCAGTACTTC
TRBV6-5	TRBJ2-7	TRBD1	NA	CASSYSDRASYEQYF	TGTGCCAGCAGTTACTCCGACAGGGCTTCCTACGAGCAGTACTTC
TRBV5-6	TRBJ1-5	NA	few	CASREWGRTDNQPQHF	TGTGCCAGCAGGGAGTGGGGGCGGACAGACAATCAGCCCCAGCATTTT
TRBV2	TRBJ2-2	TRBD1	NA	CASQDRPNTGELFF	TGTGCCAGCCAGGACAGGCCGAACACCGGGGAGCTGTTTTTT
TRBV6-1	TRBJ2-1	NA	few	CASSEGSSWRGNEQFF	TGTGCCAGCAGTGAAGGATCTAGCTGGCGGGGCAATGAGCAGTTCTTC
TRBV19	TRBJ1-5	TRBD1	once	CASAYRGDFTYSNQPQHF	TGTGCCAGTGCGTACAGGGGGGATTTCACTTATAGCAATCAGCCCCAGCATTTT
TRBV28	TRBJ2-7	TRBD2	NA	CASSLQRGAYEQYF	TGTGCCAGCAGTTTACAGCGGGGGGCCTACGAGCAGTACTTC